This T cell receptor beta chain is from a study of T-cell reconstitution after alpha-beta-depleted transplantation in children (dated by TCRdb to about 2016). In the study overall: Using TCR repertoire profiling, the study followed T-cell immune reconstitution in a quantitative way in children after TCRalphabeta/CD19-depleted allogeneic hematopoietic cell transplantation.

According to the germline V gene, CDR1 reads ENHRY and CDR2 reads SYGVKD. Spanning cysteine to phenylalanine, the CDR3 consists of 14 amino acids. Only the CDR3 portion is preserved as DNA: 42 bases, with reading frame beginning at the first base. Ends trimmed: V by 6 bases, J by 9 bases; bases unmatched to a gene: 7. The library was prepared using PCR. The sequencer was an Illumina HiSeq 2500. TCR libraries were prepared with molecular barcoding, using unique molecular identifiers to normalize TCRbeta repertoire quantification. The public sequencing data were trimmed at Q25 with fastp and processed into clonotypes with MiXCR by TCRdb, which kept only in-frame beta chains. Each CDR3 protein appears once, grouped with its most common genes and DNA. For this sample the table gives almost 500,000 distinct CDR3 sequences, of which around 13% were detected only once. Clones ranked in the top ten supply around 6.1% of the sample.

Only a few counts were recorded for this clonotype. It has no known antigen specificity. The input lacks base qualities; no much larger clone sits a single base away. Recombination linked TRBV10-3 to TRBJ2-1; 11 central nucleotides agree with TRBD1. The source material was PBMCs from the stem cell graft donor, sampled from the stem cell graft. The clonotype originates from a human donor who donated a stem cell graft to a child with combined immunodeficiency. CDR3 loop: CAIREPGQGVEQFF. In nucleotide form, the sequence is TGTGCCATCAGAGAACCGGGACAGGGGGTTGAGCAGTTCTTC.